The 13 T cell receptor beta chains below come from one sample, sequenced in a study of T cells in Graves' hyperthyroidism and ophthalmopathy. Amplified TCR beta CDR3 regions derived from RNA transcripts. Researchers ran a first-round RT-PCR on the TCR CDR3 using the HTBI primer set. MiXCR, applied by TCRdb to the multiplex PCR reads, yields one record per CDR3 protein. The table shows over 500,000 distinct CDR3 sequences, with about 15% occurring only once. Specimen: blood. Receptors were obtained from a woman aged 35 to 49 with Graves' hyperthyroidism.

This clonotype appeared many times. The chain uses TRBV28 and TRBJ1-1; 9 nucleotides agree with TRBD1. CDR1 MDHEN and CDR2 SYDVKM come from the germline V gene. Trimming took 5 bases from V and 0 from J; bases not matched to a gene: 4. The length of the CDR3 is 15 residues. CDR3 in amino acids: CASSTGGPMNTEAFF. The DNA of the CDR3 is TGTGCCAGCAGTACAGGGGGCCCCATGAACACTGAAGCTTTCTTT. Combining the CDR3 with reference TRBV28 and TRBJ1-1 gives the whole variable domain DVKVTQSSRYLVKRTGEKVFLECVQDMDHENMFWYRQDPGLGLRLIYFSYDVKMKEKGDIPEGYSVSREKKERFSLILESASTNQTSMYLCASSTGGPMNTEAFFGQGTRLTVV.

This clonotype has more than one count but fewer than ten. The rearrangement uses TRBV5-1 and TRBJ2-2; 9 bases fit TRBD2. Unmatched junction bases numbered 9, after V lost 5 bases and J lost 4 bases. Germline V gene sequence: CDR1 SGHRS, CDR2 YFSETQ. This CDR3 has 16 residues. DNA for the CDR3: TGCGCCAGCAGTGCCGGGACTAGCCTTTCCACCGGGGAGCTGTTTTTT. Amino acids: CASSAGTSLSTGELFF.

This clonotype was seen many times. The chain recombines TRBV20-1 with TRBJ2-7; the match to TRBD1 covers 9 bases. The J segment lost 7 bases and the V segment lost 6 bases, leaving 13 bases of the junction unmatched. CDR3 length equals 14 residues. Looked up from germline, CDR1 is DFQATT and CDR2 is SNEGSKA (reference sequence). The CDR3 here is CSAPPGTGLKEQYF. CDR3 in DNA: TGCAGTGCCCCCCCCGGGACAGGGCTTAAGGAGCAGTACTTC.

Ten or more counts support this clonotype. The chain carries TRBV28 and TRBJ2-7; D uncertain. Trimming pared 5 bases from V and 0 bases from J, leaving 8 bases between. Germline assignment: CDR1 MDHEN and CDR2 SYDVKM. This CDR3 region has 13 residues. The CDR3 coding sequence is TGTGCCAGCAGTCGACCGGACTCCTACGAGCAGTACTTC. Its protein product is CASSRPDSYEQYF.

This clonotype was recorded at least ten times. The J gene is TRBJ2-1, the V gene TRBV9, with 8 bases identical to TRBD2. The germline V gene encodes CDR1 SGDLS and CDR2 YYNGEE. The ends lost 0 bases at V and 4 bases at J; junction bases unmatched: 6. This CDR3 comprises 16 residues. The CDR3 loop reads CASSVALAGRYNEQFF. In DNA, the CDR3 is TGTGCCAGCAGCGTAGCTCTAGCGGGCAGATACAATGAGCAGTTCTTC.

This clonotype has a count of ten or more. CDR3 bases: TGTGCCAGCAGGGCGAGAGAACTAGCGGGATTAGATACGCAGTATTTT. Amino acids: CASRARELAGLDTQYF. The genes are TRBV7-2 and TRBJ2-3; 10 bases line up with TRBD2. V lost 6 bases and J lost 5; bases outside the gene matches: 11. This CDR3 spans 16 amino acids. Germline CDR1 SGHTA, CDR2 FQGNSA.

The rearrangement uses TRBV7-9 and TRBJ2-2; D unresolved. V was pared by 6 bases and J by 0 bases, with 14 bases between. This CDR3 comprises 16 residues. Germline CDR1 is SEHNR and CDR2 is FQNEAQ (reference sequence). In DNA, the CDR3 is TGTGCCAGCAGTCGCATGGCCGGTCCGAACACCGGGGAGCTGTTTTTT. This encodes CASSRMAGPNTGELFF.

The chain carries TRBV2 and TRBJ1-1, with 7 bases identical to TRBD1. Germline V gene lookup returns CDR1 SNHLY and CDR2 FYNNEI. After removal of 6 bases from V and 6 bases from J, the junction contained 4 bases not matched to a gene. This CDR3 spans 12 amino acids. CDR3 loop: CASRDQGAEAFF. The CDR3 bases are TGTGCCAGCAGGGACCAGGGGGCTGAAGCTTTCTTT.

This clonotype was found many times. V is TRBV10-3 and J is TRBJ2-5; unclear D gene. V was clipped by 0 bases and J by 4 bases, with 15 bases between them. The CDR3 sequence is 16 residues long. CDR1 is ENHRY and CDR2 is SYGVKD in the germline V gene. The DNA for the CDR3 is TGTGCCATCAGTGAGTCGTCGGGCATTTCGGGAGAGACCCAGTACTTC. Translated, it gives CAISESSGISGETQYF.

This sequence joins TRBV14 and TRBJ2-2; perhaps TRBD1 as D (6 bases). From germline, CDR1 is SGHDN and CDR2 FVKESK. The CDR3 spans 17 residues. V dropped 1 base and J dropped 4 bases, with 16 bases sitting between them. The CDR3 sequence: CASSQVNPWGPTGELFF. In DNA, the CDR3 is TGTGCCAGCAGCCAAGTCAACCCGTGGGGGCCCACCGGGGAGCTGTTTTTT.

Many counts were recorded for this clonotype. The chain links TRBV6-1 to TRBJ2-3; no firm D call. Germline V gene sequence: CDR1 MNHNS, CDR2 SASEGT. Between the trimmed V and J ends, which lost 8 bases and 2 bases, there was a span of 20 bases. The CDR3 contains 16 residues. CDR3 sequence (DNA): TGTGCCAGCCGCCGTTTTTCGACTGGCCCCACAGATACGCAGTATTTT. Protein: CASRRFSTGPTDTQYF.

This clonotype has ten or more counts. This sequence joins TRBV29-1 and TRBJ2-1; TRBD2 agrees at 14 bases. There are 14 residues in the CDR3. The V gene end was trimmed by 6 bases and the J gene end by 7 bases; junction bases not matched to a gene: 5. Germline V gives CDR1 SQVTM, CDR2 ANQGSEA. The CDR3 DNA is TGCAGCGTGACCGGGACTAGCGGGAGAAATGAGCAGTTCTTC. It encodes CSVTGTSGRNEQFF.

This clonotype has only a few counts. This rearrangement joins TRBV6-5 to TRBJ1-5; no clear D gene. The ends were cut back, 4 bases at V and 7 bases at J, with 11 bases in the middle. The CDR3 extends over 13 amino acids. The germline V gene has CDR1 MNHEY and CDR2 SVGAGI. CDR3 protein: CASSFGLGQPQHF. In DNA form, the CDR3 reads TGTGCCAGCAGTTTTGGGCTGGGGCAGCCCCAGCATTTT.